The 27 T cell receptor beta chains below were found in one sample sequenced in a study of early T cells in non-severe SARS-CoV-2 infection. Using its own MiXCR run on the 5' RACE reads, TCRdb lists one record per CDR3 protein. The sample records approximately 65,000 distinct CDR3 sequences, roughly 15% being singletons. The specimen sequenced was whole blood. Receptors originate from an adult who was a healthcare worker with PCR-confirmed SARS-CoV-2 infection or an uninfected control (not recorded which).

This clonotype came up a few times. The rearrangement links TRBV4-2 to TRBJ2-4, with 10 bases fitting TRBD2. Germline V gene lookup returns CDR1 LGHNA and CDR2 YNFKEQ. CDR3 length equals 16 residues. The V and J ends lost 0 bases and 6 bases, in that order; junction bases with no gene match: 5. The CDR3 is CASSQEKLAGLNIQYF. The CDR3 region has the DNA TGTGCCAGCAGCCAAGAGAAACTAGCGGGGTTAAACATTCAGTACTTC.

The V gene is TRBV9, the J gene TRBJ2-3, with a possible D match to TRBD2 (7 bases). The CDR3 runs 16 residues. CDR1 SGDLS and CDR2 YYNGEE come from the germline V gene. V lost 4 bases and J 4 bases, leaving 19 bases between the germline ends. The DNA of the CDR3 is TGTGCCAGCAGCACCCGAAGGGGGGGCGACCCAGATACGCAGTATTTT. It is translated as CASSTRRGGDPDTQYF.

This clonotype has ten or more counts. The rearrangement joins TRBV2 to TRBJ1-2, with TRBD1 matching over 7 bases. CDR1 and CDR2 from the germline V gene are SNHLY and FYNNEI. The CDR3 is made up of 14 amino acids. The J segment lost 0 bases and the V segment lost 8 bases, leaving 6 bases of the junction unmatched. The CDR3 DNA sequence: TGTGCCAGCCACCGGGACAGCACTAACTATGGCTACACCTTC. It translates to CASHRDSTNYGYTF.

This clonotype has a handful of counts. This chain links TRBV6-1 with TRBJ1-4, with D possibly TRBD1 on 5 matching bases. The germline gives CDR1 MNHNS, CDR2 SASEGT. The ends were cut back, 1 base at V and 0 bases at J, with 12 bases in the middle. The CDR3 sequence is 17 residues long. CDR3: CASSEGGAGATNEKLFF. The CDR3, as DNA: TGTGCCAGCAGTGAAGGAGGGGCCGGAGCAACTAATGAAAAACTGTTTTTT.

This clonotype was seen many times. This chain connects TRBV7-2 to TRBJ1-5, with 8 bases identical to TRBD1. V was clipped by 3 bases and J by 2 bases; unmatched bases: 0. Germline CDR1 reads SGHTA; CDR2 reads FQGNSA. This CDR3 is 14 amino acids long. DNA for the CDR3: TGTGCCAGCAGCTTGGACAGGGGCAATCAGCCCCAGCATTTT. This encodes CASSLDRGNQPQHF.

This chain links TRBV10-3 with TRBJ1-1, with 10 bases matching TRBD1. The germline CDR1 and CDR2 sequences are ENHRY and SYGVKD. Germline trimming cut 3 bases from V and 5 bases from J; bases unmatched to any gene: 6. The CDR3 totals 15 residues. DNA of the CDR3: TGTGCCATCAGTGAAGCCGGGACAGGGGCGACTGAAGCTTTCTTT. Protein product: CAISEAGTGATEAFF.

This clonotype was picked up many times. V usage is TRBV7-9 and J usage is TRBJ2-1; D gene ambiguous. The CDR3 is 11 residues long. CDR1 is SEHNR, CDR2 FQNEAQ, per germline (reference sequence). V was clipped by 4 bases and J by 9 bases, with 7 bases between them. The CDR3 here is CASSSNPEQFF. Here the CDR3 DNA reads TGTGCCAGCAGCTCAAATCCTGAGCAGTTCTTC.

There are many counts of this clonotype. The chain uses TRBV5-4 and TRBJ2-5, with D uncertain. Germline values: CDR1 SGHNT, CDR2 YYREEE (reference sequence). The germline V and J ends were trimmed by 4 bases and 2 bases, with 15 bases remaining between them. This CDR3 region has 15 residues. CDR3 residues: CASSLNMAQQETQYF. The CDR3 region has the DNA TGTGCCAGCAGCCTAAATATGGCACAGCAAGAGACCCAGTACTTC.

This clonotype has just a few counts. V and J are TRBV5-8 and TRBJ2-3, with 12 bases matching TRBD2. Germline V gene data show CDR1 as SGHTS and CDR2 as YDEGEE. After removal of 4 bases from V and 4 bases from J, the junction contained 10 bases not matched to a gene. The CDR3 loop spans 17 amino acids. CDR3 nucleotides: TGTGCCAGCAGCCTCGGACTAGCGGGGTACTCGGCAGATACGCAGTATTTT. Amino acids: CASSLGLAGYSADTQYF.

This clonotype came up many times. The chain employs TRBV28 and TRBJ2-7; 9 bases line up with TRBD1. Trimming removed 0 bases from V and 5 bases from J; junction bases left unmatched: 5. This CDR3 region has 15 residues. Germline loops: CDR1 MDHEN, CDR2 SYDVKM. The CDR3: CASSLWGTGTHEQYF. The CDR3 DNA is TGTGCCAGCAGTTTATGGGGGACAGGGACCCACGAGCAGTACTTC.

This clonotype was observed a few times. V usage is TRBV11-3 and J usage is TRBJ2-2; 12 bases map to TRBD1. J gave up 5 bases and V 1 base, and 17 bases lay outside the gene matches. Per the germline V gene, CDR1 is SGHNT and CDR2 is YENEEA. The CDR3 totals 21 residues. CDR3: CASSLAPGQGAINVRTGELFF. CDR3 bases: TGTGCCAGCAGCTTAGCCCCGGGACAGGGGGCAATCAACGTTAGGACCGGGGAGCTGTTTTTT.

This clonotype was picked up a small number of times. The germline gene is not matched at one end of the junction; a read error may be the cause. J is TRBJ2-2 and V is TRBV12-3 or TRBV12-4, with a tentative D call TRBD2 (5 bases). The CDR3 spans 13 residues. CDR3 sequence reads: CASSLSGAGELFF. CDR3 coding DNA: TGTGCCAGCAGTTTATCAGGCGCCGGGGAGCTTTTTTTT.

This clonotype has a handful of counts. The chain couples TRBV12-3 or TRBV12-4 to TRBJ1-1; perhaps TRBD1 as D (5 bases). The CDR3 is 15 residues long. Trimming left V 1 base short and J 4 bases short, with 13 bases between. This chain's CDR3 is CASSLGGRGSTEAFF. CDR3 bases: TGTGCCAGCAGTTTAGGTGGGAGGGGAAGCACTGAAGCTTTCTTT.

V usage is TRBV7-2 and J usage is TRBJ2-7, with D maybe TRBD1 (6 bases). The CDR3 is made up of 13 amino acids. Looked up from germline, CDR1 is SGHTA and CDR2 is FQGNSA. The germline V and J ends were trimmed by 3 bases and 0 bases, with 6 bases remaining between them. The CDR3, as DNA: TGTGCCAGCAGCTTGGGACACTCCTACGAGCAGTACTTC. Translating gives CASSLGHSYEQYF. The full variable domain, its missing parts supplied by reference TRBV7-2 and TRBJ2-7, is GAGVSQSPSNKVTEKGKDVELRCDPISGHTALYWYRQSLGQGLEFLIYFQGNSAPDKSGLPSDRFSAERTGGSVSTLTIQRTQQEDSAVYLCASSLGHSYEQYFGPGTRLTVT.

This clonotype appeared a few times. The chain carries TRBV5-1 and TRBJ1-2; 8 bases line up with TRBD1. The V segment lost 7 bases and the J segment 0 bases; nucleotides outside the gene matches: 8. Germline values: CDR1 SGHRS, CDR2 YFSETQ. This CDR3 is 15 amino acids long. CDR3 DNA: TGCGCCAGCGACAGGGGAGATGGTGCTAACTATGGCTACACCTTC. It codes for CASDRGDGANYGYTF. The full variable domain, its missing parts supplied by reference TRBV5-1 and TRBJ1-2, is KAGVTQTPRYLIKTRGQQVTLSCSPISGHRSVSWYQQTPGQGLQFLFEYFSETQRNKGNFPGRFSGRQFSNSRSEMNVSTLELGDSALYLCASDRGDGANYGYTFGSGTRLTVV.

The V call is TRBV24-1, the J call TRBJ2-5; TRBD1 is a possible D gene (6 bases). There are 14 residues in the CDR3. Germline CDR1 KGHDR, CDR2 SFDVKD. The V end lost 7 bases, the J end lost 2 bases, and 13 bases lay between the germline ends. The CDR3 DNA reads as TGTGCCACCAGGAAGGGGGAGAGGCAAGAGACCCAGTACTTC. Translation: CATRKGERQETQYF.

This chain uses TRBV28 with TRBJ2-7; either TRBD1 or TRBD2 may supply D (5 bases each). V was trimmed by 6 bases and J by 2 bases, leaving 17 bases between them. Germline V gene data show CDR1 as MDHEN and CDR2 as SYDVKM. The CDR3 runs to 15 residues. CDR3 residues: CASRPPGPGPYEQYF. CDR3 sequence (DNA): TGTGCCAGCAGGCCCCCGGGGCCAGGGCCCTACGAGCAGTACTTC.

The rearrangement uses TRBV12-3 or TRBV12-4 and TRBJ2-7; D is perhaps TRBD1 (6 bases). The CDR3 contains 15 residues. V was cut by 3 bases and J by 1 base, with 13 bases left in between. Here the CDR3 DNA reads TGTGCCAGCAGTTTGGTAAGGGGGTTTTCCTACGAGCAGTACTTC. This sequence encodes CASSLVRGFSYEQYF.

The rearrangement joins TRBV7-2 to TRBJ1-5; TRBD1 agrees at 9 bases. The CDR3 is 17 amino acids. In germline, CDR1 is SGHTA, CDR2 FQGNSA. Trimming cost V 7 bases and J 3 bases; bases outside gene matches: 13. For the CDR3, the DNA is TGTGCCAGCACCGTCCTTGGGGGACAGGGATACAATCAGCCCCAGCATTTT. Residues: CASTVLGGQGYNQPQHF.

The chain combines TRBV7-9 with TRBJ1-1, with D hard to call. Trimming pared 5 bases from V and 0 bases from J, leaving 7 bases between. From germline, CDR1 is SEHNR and CDR2 FQNEAQ (reference sequence). The CDR3 has 13 amino acids. The CDR3, as DNA: TGTGCCAGCAGCGTTTTGGTGAACACTGAAGCTTTCTTT. This translates into CASSVLVNTEAFF.

The chain links TRBV7-2 to TRBJ2-5; 8 bases map to TRBD1. CDR1 is SGHTA and CDR2 is FQGNSA in the germline V gene. V lost 4 bases and J lost 0; bases outside the gene matches: 4. This CDR3 comprises 15 residues. CDR3 nucleotide sequence: TGTGCCAGCAGCTCAGGGGGCAGGGACCAAGAGACCCAGTACTTC. Its protein is CASSSGGRDQETQYF.

This rearrangement joins TRBV6-6 to TRBJ2-7, with no clear D. Between the trimmed V and J ends, which lost 6 bases and 0 bases, there was a span of 9 bases. The germline V gene has CDR1 MNHNY and CDR2 SVGAGI (reference sequence). The CDR3 has 13 amino acids. DNA for the CDR3: TGTGCCAGCAGGACGGCGAGCTCCTACGAGCAGTACTTC. Protein: CASRTASSYEQYF.

This clonotype has only a few counts. This rearrangement joins TRBV28 to TRBJ1-3, with TRBD1 as a possible D gene (5 bases). The CDR3 contains 15 residues. The germline V gene encodes CDR1 MDHEN and CDR2 SYDVKM. V dropped 5 bases and J dropped 9 bases, with 20 bases sitting between them. The CDR3 reads CASSIWGLGEATIYF. CDR3 nucleotides: TGTGCCAGCAGTATCTGGGGACTAGGGGAGGCCACCATATATTTT. The variable domain in full, with the rest retrieved from reference TRBV28 and TRBJ1-3, is DVKVTQSSRYLVKRTGEKVFLECVQDMDHENMFWYRQDPGLGLRLIYFSYDVKMKEKGDIPEGYSVSREKKERFSLILESASTNQTSMYLCASSIWGLGEATIYFGEGSWLTVV.

In this sample, this clonotype turned up many times. The V and J genes are TRBV5-6 and TRBJ2-1, with 13 bases aligning to TRBD2. The CDR3 runs 14 residues. Germline V lookup: CDR1 SGHDT, CDR2 YYEEEE. The J segment lost 7 bases and the V segment lost 4 bases, leaving 2 bases of the junction unmatched. This CDR3 is CASSQGLAGNEQFF. In nucleotides, the CDR3 is TGTGCCAGCAGCCAGGGACTAGCGGGGAATGAGCAGTTCTTC.

This clonotype was seen a few times. The chain has TRBV20-1 and TRBJ1-6; 8 bases are shared with TRBD1. The J segment lost 3 bases and the V segment lost 6 bases, leaving 4 bases of the junction unmatched. Germline assignment: CDR1 DFQATT and CDR2 SNEGSKA (reference sequence). This CDR3 contains 14 residues. The CDR3 region is CSAPDRGYNSPLHF. The CDR3 coding sequence is TGCAGTGCCCCTGACAGGGGCTATAATTCACCCCTCCACTTT.

The genes are TRBV6-6 and TRBJ2-1; 7 positions agree with TRBD2. V was pared by 8 bases and J by 0 bases, with 7 bases of the junction left unmatched. The CDR3 consists of 15 residues. CDR1 MNHNY and CDR2 SVGAGI come from the germline V gene (reference sequence). The CDR3 DNA reads TGTGCCAGCGGGACTACCTTAAGCTCCTACAATGAGCAGTTCTTC. Residues: CASGTTLSSYNEQFF.

This clonotype appeared a few times. The rearrangement uses TRBV5-1 and TRBJ1-4; tentatively, D is TRBD1 (5 bases). V lost 6 bases and J lost 6, with 12 bases in between. Germline V gene sequence: CDR1 SGHRS, CDR2 YFSETQ. The CDR3 length is 13 residues. CDR3 in DNA: TGCGCCAGCACCGGGTTAGGGGATGAAAAACTGTTTTTT. Its translation is CASTGLGDEKLFF.